This entry concerns a single T cell receptor beta chain. What it recognizes is unknown. Survey-level immunoSEQ v3.0 assays were run. Profiled with immunoSEQ multiplex PCR; TCRdb holds only in-frame clones, not every one. The repertoire consists of tens of thousands of clones, with approximately 88% occurring once and the leading ten covering approximately 10%. The sample comes from a study of long-term antiretroviral therapy in people with HIV. Broader study findings: Among HIV repertoires, CDR3 length ranges were narrower than those of controls. Post-ART, diversity grew, though it stayed under transplant donor control levels. Pre-ART-expanded clones dominated the repertoire at all time points.

V was shortened by 4 bases and J by 5 bases, with 15 bases between the two germline ends. Germline V lookup: CDR1 SGDLS, CDR2 YYNGEE. This CDR3 comprises 14 residues. Sequences were derived from unsorted PBMCs, sampled around 2.8 years after starting antiretroviral therapy. The sequence was obtained from a man aged 30 to 45 with HIV. The rearrangement links TRBV9 to TRBJ2-5; no clear D. The CDR3 DNA is TGTGCCAGCAGCCTACGTACGGGTGGGGAGACCCAGTACTTC. This codes for CASSLRTGGETQYF.